This record concerns one T cell receptor beta chain sequence. Trimming removed 0 bases at V and 9 bases at J, with 10 bases between. The CDR3 extends over 13 amino acids. From germline, CDR1 is SGHRS and CDR2 YFSETQ. This specimen belongs to a study of T-cell reconstitution after alpha-beta-depleted transplantation in children. A library of TCRbeta sequences, prepared with unique molecular identifiers, was generated. TCRdb recomputed calls from the PCR reads with MiXCR, one row per CDR3 protein. Here the sample spans about 610,000 distinct CDR3 sequences, about 11% being singletons. The TCR sequence derives from a human donor who donated a stem cell graft to a child with acute myeloid leukemia. V gene TRBV5-1 combines with J gene TRBJ2-1; D may be TRBD2 (5 bases). This sample comprised PBMCs from the stem cell graft donor, obtained from the stem cell graft. CDR3 sequence (DNA): TGCGCCAGCAGCTTGGAGTCTGGGAGTGAGCAGTTCTTC. This codes for CASSLESGSEQFF.